This T cell receptor beta chain was captured by sequencing in a study of neurological immune-mediated disorders. Described time point: longitudinal time-point 1 (baseline). As for the cDNA, it was generated by 5'RACE with 10-nucleotide random UMIs. In TCRdb, the 5' RACE reads were re-called with MiXCR into one record per CDR3 protein. The table records 55,000 to 80,000 distinct CDR3 sequences, roughly 13% of them present only once. Germline CDR1 reads ENHRY; CDR2 reads SYGVKD. The CDR3 runs 14 residues. V was trimmed by 2 bases and J by 2 bases, leaving 10 bases between them. This clonotype was seen repeatedly, ten times or more.

The sample was PBMCs. This chain joins TRBV10-3 and TRBJ2-7; tentatively, D is TRBD1 (5 bases). This sequence originates from a female donor with HTLV-1-associated myelopathy (HAM/TSP). The CDR3 protein is CAISEIAGTYEQYF. The CDR3 bases are TGTGCCATCAGTGAGATAGCAGGGACCTACGAGCAGTACTTC.